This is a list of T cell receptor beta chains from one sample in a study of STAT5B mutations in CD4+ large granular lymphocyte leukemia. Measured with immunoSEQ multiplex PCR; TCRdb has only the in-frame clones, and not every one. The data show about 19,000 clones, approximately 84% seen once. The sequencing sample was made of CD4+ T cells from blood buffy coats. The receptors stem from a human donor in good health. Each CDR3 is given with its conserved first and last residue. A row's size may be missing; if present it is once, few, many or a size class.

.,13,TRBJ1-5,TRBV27,CASSLVAGQPQHF
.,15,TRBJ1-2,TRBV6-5,CASSTLRQGGGGYTF
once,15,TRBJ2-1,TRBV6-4,CASRLESGNNNEQFF
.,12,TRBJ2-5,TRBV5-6,CASSLQGETQYF
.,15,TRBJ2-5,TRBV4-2,CASSRLAGGQETQYF
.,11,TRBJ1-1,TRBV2,CASREVAEAFF
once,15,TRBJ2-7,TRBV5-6,CASSALAGGPYEQYF
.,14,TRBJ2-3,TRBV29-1,CSGSVSGRADTQYF
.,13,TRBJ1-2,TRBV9,CASSSGGIYGYTF
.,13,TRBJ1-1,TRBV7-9,CASSFGGGTEAFF
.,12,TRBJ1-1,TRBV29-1,CSGQWGGTEAFF
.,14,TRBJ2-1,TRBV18,CASSPSGRAGEQFF
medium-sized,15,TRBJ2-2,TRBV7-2,CASSLAGPNTGELFF
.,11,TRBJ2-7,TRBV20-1,CSAGQDYEQYF
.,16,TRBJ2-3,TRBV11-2,CASSLVDPLPTDTQYF
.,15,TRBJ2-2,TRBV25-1,CASSPFELPNGELFF
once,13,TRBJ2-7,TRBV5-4,CASSRGVSYEQYF
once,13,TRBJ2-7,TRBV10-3,CAIRNGTGGEQYF
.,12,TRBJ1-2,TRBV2,CASSTSYFGYTF
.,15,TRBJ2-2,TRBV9,CASSVAIKSTGELFF
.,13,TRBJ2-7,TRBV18,CASSWTGETEQYF
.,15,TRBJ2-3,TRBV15,CATSRGAGAQDTQYF
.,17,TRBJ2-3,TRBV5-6,CASSLMLAGGYGDTQYF
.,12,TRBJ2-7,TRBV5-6,CASSLAAYEQYF
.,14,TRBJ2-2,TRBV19,CASSIGQELRELFF
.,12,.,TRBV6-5,CATHSGGYEQYF
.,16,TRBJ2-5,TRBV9,CASSRLDGTASGTQYF
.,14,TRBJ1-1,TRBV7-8,CASSPRTGGTEAFF
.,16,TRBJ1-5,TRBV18,CASSLSSGTENQPQHF
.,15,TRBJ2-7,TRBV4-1,CASSRDRGGLGEQYF
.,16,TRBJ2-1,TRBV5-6,CASSPGVSGRALEQFF
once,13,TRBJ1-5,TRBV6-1,CASSETPDQPQHF
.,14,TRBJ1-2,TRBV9,CASSPQRAGNGYTF
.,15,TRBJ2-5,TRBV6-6,CASSRLAGGLETQYF
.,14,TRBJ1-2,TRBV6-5,CASSYPGAVGGYTF
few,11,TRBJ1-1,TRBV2,CASSRGTEAFF
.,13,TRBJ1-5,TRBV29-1,CSVETGGGQPQHF
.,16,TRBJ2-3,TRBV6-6,CASGRTSGTSTDTQYF
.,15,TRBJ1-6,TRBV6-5,CASSYSRTDNSPLHF
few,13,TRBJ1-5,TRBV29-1,CSVQDRENQPQHF
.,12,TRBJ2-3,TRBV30,CAWSPARDTQYF
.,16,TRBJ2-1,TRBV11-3,CASKLSARDRDNEQFF
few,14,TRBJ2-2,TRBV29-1,CSVEETGGAGELFF
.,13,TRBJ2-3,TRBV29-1,CSVVGTDLYTQYF
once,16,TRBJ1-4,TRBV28,CASSLRSGVANEKLFF